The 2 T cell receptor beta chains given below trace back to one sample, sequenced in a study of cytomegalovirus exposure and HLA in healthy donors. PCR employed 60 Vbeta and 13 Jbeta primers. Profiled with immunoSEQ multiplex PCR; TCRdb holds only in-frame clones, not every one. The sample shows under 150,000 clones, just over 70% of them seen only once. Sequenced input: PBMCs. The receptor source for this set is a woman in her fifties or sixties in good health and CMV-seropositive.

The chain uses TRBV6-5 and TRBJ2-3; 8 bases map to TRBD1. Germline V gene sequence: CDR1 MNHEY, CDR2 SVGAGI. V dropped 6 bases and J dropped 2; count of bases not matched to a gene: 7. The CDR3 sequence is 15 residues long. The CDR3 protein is CASSLQGGVTDTQYF. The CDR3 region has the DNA TGTGCCAGCAGCCTACAGGGGGGAGTCACAGATACGCAGTATTTT.

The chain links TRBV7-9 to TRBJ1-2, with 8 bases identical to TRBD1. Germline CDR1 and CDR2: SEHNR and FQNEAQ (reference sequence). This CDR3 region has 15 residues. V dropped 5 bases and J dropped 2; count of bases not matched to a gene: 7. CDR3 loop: CASSGHRGKNYGYTF. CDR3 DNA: TGTGCCAGCAGCGGACACAGGGGGAAAAACTATGGCTACACCTTC.